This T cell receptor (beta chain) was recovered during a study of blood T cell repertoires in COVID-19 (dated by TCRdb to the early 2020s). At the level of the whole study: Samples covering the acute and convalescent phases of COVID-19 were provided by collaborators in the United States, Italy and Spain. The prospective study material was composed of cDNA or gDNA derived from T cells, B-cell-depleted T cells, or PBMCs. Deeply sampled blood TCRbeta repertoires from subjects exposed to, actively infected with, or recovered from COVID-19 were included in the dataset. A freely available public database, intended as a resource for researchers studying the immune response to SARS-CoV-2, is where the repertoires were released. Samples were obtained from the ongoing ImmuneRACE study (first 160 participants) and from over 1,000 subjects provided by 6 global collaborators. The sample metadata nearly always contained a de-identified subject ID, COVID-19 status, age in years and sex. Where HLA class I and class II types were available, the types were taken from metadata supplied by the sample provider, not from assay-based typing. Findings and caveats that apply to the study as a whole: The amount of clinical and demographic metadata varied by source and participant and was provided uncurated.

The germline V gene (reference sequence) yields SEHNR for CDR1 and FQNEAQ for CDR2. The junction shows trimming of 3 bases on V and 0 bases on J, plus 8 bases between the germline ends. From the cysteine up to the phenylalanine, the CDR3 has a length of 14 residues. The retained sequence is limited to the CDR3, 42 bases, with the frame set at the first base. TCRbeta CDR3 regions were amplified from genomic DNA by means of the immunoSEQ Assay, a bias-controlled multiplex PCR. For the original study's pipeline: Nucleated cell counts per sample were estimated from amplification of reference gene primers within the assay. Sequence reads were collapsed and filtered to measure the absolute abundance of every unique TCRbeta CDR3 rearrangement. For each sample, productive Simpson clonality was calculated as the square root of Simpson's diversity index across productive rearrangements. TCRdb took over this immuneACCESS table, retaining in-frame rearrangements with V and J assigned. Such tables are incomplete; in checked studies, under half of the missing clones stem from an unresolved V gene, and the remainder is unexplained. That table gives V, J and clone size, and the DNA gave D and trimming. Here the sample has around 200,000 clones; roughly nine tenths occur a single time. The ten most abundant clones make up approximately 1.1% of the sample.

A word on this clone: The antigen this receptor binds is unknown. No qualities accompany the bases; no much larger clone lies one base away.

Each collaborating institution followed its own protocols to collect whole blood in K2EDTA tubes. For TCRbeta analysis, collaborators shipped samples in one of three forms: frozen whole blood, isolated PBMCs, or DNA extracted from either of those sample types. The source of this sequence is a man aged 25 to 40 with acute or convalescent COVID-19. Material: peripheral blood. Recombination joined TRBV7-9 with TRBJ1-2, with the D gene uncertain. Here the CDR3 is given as CASSFESSNYGYTF. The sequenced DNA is TGTGCCAGCAGCTTTGAGAGCTCTAACTATGGCTACACCTTC.